The rows below give T cell receptor beta chains drawn from one sample of a study of shared T cell receptors in the human thymus. Only in-frame clones appear in the TCRdb table, and some are missing; sequencing was by immunoSEQ multiplex PCR. The data hold roughly 410,000 clones, with more than 85% observed a single time. Sequenced sample: thymocytes. The receptors were sampled from a human donor. Both conserved end residues are part of each CDR3. D genes are given only for firm matches. Size is omitted from some rows. Given values are once, few, many or a class for expanded clones.

clone size,CDR3 length,J gene,D gene,V gene,CDR3 protein,CDR3 DNA
.,11,TRBJ2-7,.,TRBV5-1,CASSPAYEQYF,TGCGCCAGCAGCCCCGCCTACGAGCAGTACTTC
.,14,TRBJ2-7,.,TRBV9,CASSVGYGPYEQYF,TGTGCCAGCAGCGTAGGTTACGGCCCCTACGAGCAGTACTTC
.,13,TRBJ1-1,.,TRBV28,CASSLSQGPEAFF,TGTGCCAGCAGTTTATCCCAAGGGCCTGAAGCTTTCTTT
few,16,TRBJ2-2,TRBD2,TRBV4-3,CASSQSSGCNTGELFF,TGCGCCAGCAGCCAGTCTAGCGGATGCAACACCGGGGAGCTGTTTTTT
.,15,TRBJ2-7,TRBD2,TRBV29-1,CSARLAGGRKGEQYF,TGCAGCGCGCGACTAGCGGGAGGGCGAAAAGGGGAGCAGTACTTC
.,17,TRBJ2-7,TRBD2,TRBV30,CAWSVAFVAGVVYEQYF,TGTGCCTGGAGTGTAGCGTTTGTAGCGGGAGTTGTTTACGAGCAGTACTTC
.,17,TRBJ2-2,.,TRBV7-6,CASSLAASLSRAGELFF,TGTGCCAGCAGCTTAGCCGCCAGTCTTTCTCGAGCCGGGGAGCTGTTTTTT
once,15,TRBJ2-1,.,TRBV2,CASSGRDWPYNEQFF,TGTGCCAGCAGTGGCCGGGACTGGCCTTACAATGAGCAGTTCTTC
.,13,TRBJ1-2,.,TRBV2,CASRVHIGYGYTF,TGTGCCAGCAGGGTACATATCGGGTATGGCTACACCTTC
.,16,TRBJ2-7,.,TRBV7-8,CASSLDLGALSYEQYF,TGTGCCAGCAGCTTAGACCTAGGGGCCCTCTCCTACGAGCAGTACTTC
.,12,TRBJ1-2,.,TRBV7-9,CASNRVNYGYTF,TGTGCCAGCAACAGGGTTAACTATGGCTACACCTTC
.,12,TRBJ2-3,.,TRBV14,CASSLWGDTQYF,TGTGCCAGCAGCCTGTGGGGGGATACGCAGTATTTT
.,17,TRBJ2-7,.,TRBV4-3,CASSQGILRIGGYEQYF,TGCGCCAGCAGCCAAGGCATCCTCCGGATAGGCGGATACGAGCAGTACTTC
.,22,TRBJ2-3,TRBD2,TRBV27,CASSLSIYRALAGGYSTDTQYF,TGTGCCAGCAGTTTATCAATCTATCGGGCCCTAGCGGGAGGGTATAGCACAGATACGCAGTATTTT
.,15,TRBJ2-2,.,TRBV5-1,CASSLERANTGELFF,TGCGCCAGCAGCTTGGAAAGGGCGAACACCGGGGAGCTGTTTTTT
.,12,TRBJ1-1,.,TRBV11-2,CASSQPGPDAFF,TGTGCCAGCAGCCAACCCGGGCCTGACGCTTTCTTT
.,16,TRBJ2-5,TRBD2,TRBV7-2,CASSLGLGREGETQYF,TGTGCCAGCAGCTTAGGTTTGGGCAGGGAGGGGGAGACCCAGTACTTC
.,15,TRBJ1-1,.,TRBV11-1,CASSLQGRGTTEAFF,TGTGCCAGCAGCTTACAGGGTCGGGGGACGACTGAAGCTTTCTTT
.,13,TRBJ2-3,.,TRBV11-2,CASSGPGTDTQYF,TGTGCCAGCAGCGGTCCCGGCACAGATACGCAGTATTTT
.,18,TRBJ2-7,TRBD2,TRBV5-4,CASSLKSRLAGGRYEQYF,TGTGCCAGCAGCTTGAAATCACGACTAGCGGGAGGTCGCTACGAGCAGTACTTC
.,15,TRBJ2-1,.,TRBV10-1,CASSSDSPRHNEQFF,TGCGCCAGCAGTTCAGACTCACCCAGACACAATGAGCAGTTCTTC
once,13,TRBJ2-1,.,TRBV30,CAWRASDYNEQFF,TGTGCCTGGAGGGCTAGCGACTACAATGAGCAGTTCTTC
.,14,TRBJ1-5,.,TRBV19,CASSIETGNQPQHF,TGTGCCAGTAGTATAGAAACGGGGAATCAGCCCCAGCATTTT
once,15,TRBJ1-5,.,TRBV10-2,CASSWRKRSNQPQHF,TGCGCCAGCAGCTGGCGGAAGAGGAGCAATCAGCCCCAGCATTTT
.,16,TRBJ2-6,TRBD1,TRBV30,CAWRGQGSPGANVLTF,TGTGCCTGGCGTGGACAGGGGAGCCCTGGGGCCAACGTCCTGACTTTC
.,10,TRBJ2-3,.,TRBV28,CASSSRTHTF,TGTGCCAGCAGTTCCCGGACCCACACATTT
.,14,TRBJ2-5,.,TRBV2,CASSEHRHQETQYF,TGTGCCAGCAGTGAACACAGACACCAAGAGACCCAGTACTTC
.,13,TRBJ2-5,TRBD1,TRBV29-1,CSVALTGVETQYF,TGCAGCGTTGCGTTAACAGGGGTGGAGACCCAGTACTTC
.,13,TRBJ2-7,.,TRBV28,CASSSLPRYEQYF,TGTGCCAGCAGTTCCCTCCCCCGCTACGAGCAGTACTTC
once,15,TRBJ1-2,.,TRBV7-2,CASSLARQGWYGYTF,TGTGCCAGCAGCTTAGCGCGCCAGGGATGGTATGGCTACACCTTC
.,15,TRBJ2-4,.,TRBV27,CASQLGRGAKNIQYF,TGTGCCAGCCAACTCGGACGGGGGGCCAAAAACATTCAGTACTTC
.,16,TRBJ2-2,.,TRBV19,CASSIEGLVVIGELFF,TGTGCCAGTAGTATAGAGGGTCTAGTGGTGATCGGGGAGCTGTTTTTT
.,17,TRBJ1-4,.,TRBV7-9,CASSLVRGSGINEKLFF,TGTGCCAGCAGCTTAGTAAGGGGTAGCGGGATAAATGAAAAACTGTTTTTT
.,15,TRBJ1-1,TRBD1,TRBV10-1,CASSGAGQSNTEAFF,TGCGCCAGCAGTGGGGCGGGACAGTCGAACACTGAAGCTTTCTTT
.,12,TRBJ2-7,.,TRBV7-2,CASSLSTYEQYF,TGTGCCAGCAGCTTAAGCACCTACGAGCAGTACTTC
.,15,TRBJ2-7,TRBD1,TRBV27,CASSPRRDRESEQYF,TGTGCCAGCAGTCCCCGCCGGGACAGGGAGTCCGAGCAGTACTTC
.,15,TRBJ1-1,TRBD1,TRBV11-2,CASSLGAYRGTEAFF,TGTGCCAGCAGCTTAGGGGCCTACAGGGGAACTGAAGCTTTCTTT
.,14,TRBJ1-2,.,TRBV10-3,CAISDGGTHYGYTF,TGTGCCATCAGTGATGGGGGGACCCACTATGGCTACACCTTC
.,16,TRBJ2-2,TRBD2,TRBV7-2,CASSPGTSGRTGELFF,TGTGCCAGCAGCCCCGGGACTAGCGGGAGGACCGGGGAGCTGTTTTTT
.,13,TRBJ2-7,.,TRBV2,CASRDTVSYEQYF,TGTGCCAGCAGGGATACAGTTTCCTACGAGCAGTACTTC
.,16,TRBJ2-3,.,TRBV10-3,CAIGGTGKVVTDTQYF,TGTGCCATCGGGGGCACGGGAAAGGTTGTCACAGATACGCAGTATTTT
.,15,TRBJ2-3,.,TRBV5-6,CASSPSRTSTDTQYF,TGTGCCAGCAGCCCCTCCCGTACTAGCACAGATACGCAGTATTTT
.,15,TRBJ1-5,.,TRBV28,CASNMGRWQNQPQHF,TGTGCCAGCAACATGGGACGTTGGCAGAATCAGCCCCAGCATTTT
.,13,TRBJ2-7,.,TRBV15,CATSRDAITEQYF,TGTGCCACCAGCAGAGATGCCATAACCGAGCAGTACTTC
.,18,TRBJ1-2,TRBD1,TRBV18,CASSPGTGFFHIPYGYTF,TGTGCCAGCTCACCCGGGACAGGGTTTTTTCATATACCCTATGGCTACACCTTC
.,15,TRBJ1-1,.,TRBV10-1,CASSLRGEIGGEAFF,TGCGCCAGCAGTCTGAGGGGCGAAATAGGCGGTGAAGCTTTCTTT